These 31 T cell receptor beta chains originate from one sample sequenced in a study of response to subunit inactivated influenza vaccine. Via MiXCR, TCRdb re-called the RT-PCR reads, giving one row per CDR3 protein. This table has some 480,000 distinct CDR3 sequences, 10% to 11% appearing once. The sample was PBMCs from blood, taken 40 to 50 days after vaccination. These receptors originate from a man aged 45 to 65 who received an inactivated influenza vaccine.

A few counts support this clonotype. The J gene is TRBJ2-7, the V gene TRBV5-1; 9 nucleotides line up with TRBD1. The CDR3 is made up of 14 amino acids. V shed 4 bases and J 5 bases; nucleotides not matched to a gene: 7. Germline loops: CDR1 SGHRS, CDR2 YFSETQ. CDR3 region: CASSPGQGTDEQYF. CDR3 nucleotide sequence: TGCGCCAGCAGCCCCGGACAGGGGACCGACGAGCAGTACTTC.

This clonotype has a count of ten or more. The genes are TRBV5-4 and TRBJ2-7; 8 bases match TRBD2. This CDR3 contains 15 residues. J was trimmed by 4 bases and V by 0 bases; bases with no gene match: 6. CDR1 is SGHNT, CDR2 YYREEE, per germline (reference sequence). The CDR3 DNA reads as TGTGCCAGCAGCTTGGAGTCTAGCGGGCTGTACGAGCAGTACTTC. This gives the protein CASSLESSGLYEQYF.

A few counts support this clonotype. J is TRBJ1-1 and V is TRBV5-6, with D unclear. The CDR3 runs 13 residues. Germline loops: CDR1 SGHDT, CDR2 YYEEEE. The V end lost 4 bases, the J end lost 6 bases, and 13 bases lay between the germline ends. As DNA, the CDR3 is TGTGCCAGCAGCCCCGACCGTGTTCCTGAAGCTTTCTTT. Amino acid sequence: CASSPDRVPEAFF.

This clonotype was seen more than once but under ten times. The chain links TRBV25-1 to TRBJ1-2; no clear D. The CDR3 spans 17 residues. Germline CDR1 MGHDK, CDR2 SYGVNS. V was trimmed by 4 bases and J by 0 bases, leaving 18 bases between them. This CDR3 reads CASSVGGRLAANYGYTF. In nucleotides, the CDR3 is TGTGCCAGCAGTGTCGGAGGACGGCTCGCCGCTAACTATGGCTACACCTTC.

V usage is TRBV4-3 and J usage is TRBJ2-1; possibly TRBD2 for D (5 bases). Trimming removed 0 bases at V and 4 bases at J, with 13 bases between. Germline CDR1 is LGHNA and CDR2 is YSLEER. The CDR3 spans 16 residues. The CDR3: CASSQEKVARYNEQFF. The CDR3 bases are TGCGCCAGCAGCCAAGAAAAAGTAGCGAGATACAATGAGCAGTTCTTC.

The chain uses TRBV5-5 and TRBJ2-3; D possibly corresponds to TRBD2 (5 bases). The CDR3 runs to 14 residues. CDR1 is SGHKS, CDR2 YYEKEE, per germline (reference sequence). With 3 bases removed from V and 5 bases from J, the gap between germline ends came to 13 bases. The CDR3 sequence: CASSSTRELDTQYF. In DNA, the CDR3 is TGTGCCAGCAGCTCTACTAGGGAACTAGATACGCAGTATTTT.

The table lists this clonotype with a few counts. This rearrangement joins TRBV12-3 or TRBV12-4 to TRBJ1-4; TRBD1 matches 10 bases. The CDR3 is 15 amino acids. J was trimmed by 5 bases and V by 6 bases; bases with no gene match: 6. In DNA form, the CDR3 reads TGTGCCAGCAGACAGACAGGGGGCTCGAATGAAAAACTGTTTTTT. Protein product: CASRQTGGSNEKLFF.

This clonotype was detected only a few times. The chain has TRBV29-1 and TRBJ1-2, with 7 nucleotides matching TRBD1. The CDR3 extends over 12 amino acids. Germline values: CDR1 SQVTM, CDR2 ANQGSEA. With V trimmed by 5 bases and J by 4 bases, 4 bases remained unmatched. CDR3 region: CSVPDRSYGYTF. The CDR3 region has the DNA TGCAGCGTTCCGGACAGGAGCTATGGCTACACCTTC.

This clonotype showed up just a few times. Here the CDR3 reads CASSPDRGGEQFF. In DNA form, the CDR3 reads TGTGCCAGCAGCCCGGATAGGGGCGGTGAGCAGTTCTTC. This chain links TRBV14 with TRBJ2-1, with D possibly being TRBD1 (5 bases). CDR3 length: 13 amino acids. Trimming cost V 4 bases and J 9 bases, with 13 bases left between them. The germline CDR1 and CDR2 sequences are SGHDN and FVKESK.

V is TRBV7-7 and J is TRBJ2-5; 7 bases align to TRBD1. Looked up from germline, CDR1 is SSHAT and CDR2 is FNYEAQ (reference sequence). The CDR3 runs to 14 residues. The V gene end was trimmed by 3 bases and the J gene end by 5 bases; junction bases not matched to a gene: 6. In DNA, the CDR3 is TGTGCCAGCAGCTTGAGACAGACAGGGGAGACCCAGTACTTC. Translated, it gives CASSLRQTGETQYF.

The chain links TRBV6-2 or TRBV6-3 to TRBJ2-1; 8 positions agree with TRBD1. The junction had 6 bases not matched to a gene; V was cut back by 2 bases and J by 3 bases. Germline CDR1 MNHEY, CDR2 SVGEGT. CDR3 size: 16 residues. The CDR3 protein is CASSYEQGVSYNEQFF. In DNA form, the CDR3 reads TGTGCCAGCAGTTACGAACAGGGGGTGAGCTACAATGAGCAGTTCTTC.

This clonotype was recorded at least ten times. The chain links TRBV20-1 to TRBJ2-2, with 10 positions matching TRBD2. Germline V gives CDR1 DFQATT, CDR2 SNEGSKA (reference sequence). The CDR3 is 15 amino acids. V was pared by 6 bases and J by 4 bases, with 8 bases of the junction left unmatched. For the CDR3, the DNA is TGCAGTGCCCCCACTAGCGGGATAGGCACCGGGGAGCTGTTTTTT. This gives the protein CSAPTSGIGTGELFF.

V is TRBV5-1 and J is TRBJ2-2, with D hard to call. The CDR3 consists of 13 residues. Germline lookup yields CDR1 SGHRS and CDR2 YFSETQ. With 1 base removed from V and 8 bases from J, the gap between germline ends came to 9 bases. The CDR3 DNA is TGCGCCAGCAGCTTGCCTCCCGGAGGGGAGCTGTTTTTT. It specifies CASSLPPGGELFF.

A few counts support this clonotype. The chain couples TRBV19 to TRBJ2-1; D uncertain. Germline values: CDR1 LNHDA, CDR2 SQIVND (reference sequence). This CDR3 is 13 amino acids long. V lost 5 bases and J lost 7, with 12 bases in between. The DNA for the CDR3 is TGTGCCAGTAGTCCCCGGACCCGGAATGAGCAGTTCTTC. Protein: CASSPRTRNEQFF.

The chain has TRBV11-1 and TRBJ1-1; 11 bases agree with TRBD1. V was pared by 5 bases and J by 4 bases, with 15 bases of the junction left unmatched. The germline V gene has CDR1 SGHAT and CDR2 FQDESV (reference sequence). The CDR3 length is 18 residues. CDR3 coding DNA: TGTGCCAGCAGCCGGGGGACCGGGACAGGGGGATTGGGCACTGAAGCTTTCTTT. Its protein is CASSRGTGTGGLGTEAFF.

This chain joins TRBV7-9 and TRBJ2-7; D is possibly TRBD1 (6 bases). V lost 8 bases and J 3 bases, leaving 17 bases between the germline ends. The germline gives CDR1 SEHNR, CDR2 FQNEAQ (reference sequence). There are 14 residues in the CDR3. CDR3 sequence reads: CASAIGQYDYEQYF. The CDR3 nucleotides are TGTGCCAGCGCAATTGGACAGTACGACTACGAGCAGTACTTC.

This clonotype was detected only once. A much more abundant neighbour one base away suggests this may be a read error. V gene TRBV4-3 combines with J gene TRBJ1-2; D remains unclear. Germline-derived CDR1 and CDR2 are LGHNA and YSLEER. The CDR3 is made up of 13 amino acids. This CDR3 is CASRGSGNYCYTF. CDR3 coding DNA: TGCGCCAGCAGAGGGTCGGGGAACTATTGCTACACCTTC.

The chain joins TRBV7-2 to TRBJ2-5, with D possibly TRBD2 on 6 matching bases. This CDR3 has 15 amino acids. The V end was cut by 1 base, the J end by 2 bases, with 11 bases between. Germline CDR1 reads SGHTA; CDR2 reads FQGNSA. As DNA, the CDR3 is TGTGCCAGCAGCTTAGGGGTGACTAGACAAGAGACCCAGTACTTC. It codes for CASSLGVTRQETQYF.

This clonotype has a handful of counts. This sequence joins TRBV7-2 and TRBJ1-5; D is unresolved. Between the trimmed V and J ends, which lost 0 bases and 0 bases, there was a span of 9 bases. The CDR3 consists of 16 residues. Germline assignment: CDR1 SGHTA and CDR2 FQGNSA. The CDR3 protein is CASSLAFTYSNQPQHF. The CDR3 coding sequence is TGTGCCAGCAGCTTAGCGTTCACATATAGCAATCAGCCCCAGCATTTT.

This chain uses TRBV4-1 with TRBJ2-5; no definite D call. This CDR3 has 15 residues. Trimming stripped 3 bases from V and 0 bases from J, with 11 bases between. Germline V gene data show CDR1 as MGHRA and CDR2 as YSYEKL. CDR3 nucleotide sequence: TGCGCCAGCAGCCAGACCCCGTCCGACCAAGAGACCCAGTACTTC. It codes for CASSQTPSDQETQYF.

This clonotype has a handful of counts. The chain combines TRBV5-4 with TRBJ2-5; 14 positions agree with TRBD2. CDR3 length equals 17 residues. Germline V gene data show CDR1 as SGHNT and CDR2 as YYREEE (reference sequence). After removal of 4 bases from V and 5 bases from J, the junction contained 10 bases not matched to a gene. The CDR3 sequence: CASSPKTSGGASETQYF. DNA of the CDR3: TGTGCCAGCAGCCCCAAGACTAGCGGGGGGGCATCCGAGACCCAGTACTTC. Full variable domain (outside the CDR3, taken from reference TRBV5-4 and TRBJ2-5): ETGVTQSPTHLIKTRGQQVTLRCSSQSGHNTVSWYQQALGQGPQFIFQYYREEENGRGNFPPRFSGLQFPNYSSELNVNALELDDSALYLCASSPKTSGGASETQYFGPGTRLLVL.

The chain links TRBV6-1 to TRBJ2-3, with a tentative D call TRBD1 (6 bases). Per germline, CDR1 MNHNS and CDR2 SASEGT. Trimming removed 7 bases at V and 4 bases at J, with 24 bases between. CDR3 length: 17 residues. CDR3 protein: CASKLWGVRGSADTQYF. The CDR3 region has the DNA TGTGCCAGCAAGCTTTGGGGAGTCAGGGGATCAGCAGATACGCAGTATTTT.

This sequence joins TRBV24-1 and TRBJ2-3; D possibly corresponds to TRBD2 (6 bases). The CDR3 runs 15 residues. V lost 3 bases to trimming and J lost 2 bases, with 11 bases between them. CDR1 and CDR2 from the germline V gene are KGHDR and SFDVKD. CDR3 coding DNA: TGTGCCACCAGTGATCGGTCGGGGGTCACAGATACGCAGTATTTT. This codes for CATSDRSGVTDTQYF.

The genes are TRBV5-1 and TRBJ2-6; D might be TRBD1 (6 bases). CDR1 SGHRS and CDR2 YFSETQ come from the germline V gene. The CDR3 sequence is 19 residues long. Trimming left V 1 base short and J 0 bases short, with 17 bases between. The CDR3 protein is CASSLTWTATVSGANVLTF. Here the CDR3 DNA reads TGCGCCAGCAGCTTGACCTGGACAGCGACTGTCTCTGGGGCCAACGTCCTGACTTTC.

This chain connects TRBV6-5 to TRBJ2-7; 9 nucleotides match TRBD2. The J segment lost 2 bases and the V segment lost 0 bases, leaving 8 bases of the junction unmatched. Germline CDR1 and CDR2: MNHEY and SVGAGI. The CDR3 is 17 amino acids. In nucleotides, the CDR3 is TGTGCCAGCAGTTACTCGAAGGTAGCGGGAGCTGCCTACGAGCAGTACTTC. This sequence encodes CASSYSKVAGAAYEQYF.

The table lists this clonotype with a few counts. The J gene is TRBJ2-7, the V gene TRBV6-5; TRBD1 aligns across 8 bases. From germline, CDR1 is MNHEY and CDR2 SVGAGI. V lost 4 bases to trimming and J lost 5 bases; unmatched junction nucleotides: 19. This CDR3 region has 18 residues. The CDR3 DNA follows: TGTGCCAGCAGTTTGGACAGGGCGGGAAGAATGGGGTACGACGAGCAGTACTTC. This encodes CASSLDRAGRMGYDEQYF.

The table lists this clonotype with many counts. CDR3 coding DNA: TGTGCCAGCAGTTTAAGCAGAGGCGGAAACACCATATATTTT. Its protein is CASSLSRGGNTIYF. The genes are TRBV12-3 or TRBV12-4 and TRBJ1-3; D is uncertain. The CDR3 is 14 residues long. V was clipped by 2 bases and J by 4 bases, with 9 bases between them.

This clonotype was found many times. This chain uses TRBV11-2 with TRBJ2-7; 9 bases are shared with TRBD1. This CDR3 is built from 14 residues. CDR1 is SGHAT, CDR2 FQNNGV, per germline. J lost 3 bases, V lost 2 bases, and 2 bases had no gene match. The CDR3 sequence is CASSLWGQGYEQYF. In DNA form, the CDR3 reads TGTGCCAGCAGCTTATGGGGACAGGGCTACGAGCAGTACTTC.

This rearrangement joins TRBV6-5 to TRBJ2-3; 9 nucleotides match TRBD2. Germline V CDR1 and CDR2: MNHEY, SVGAGI. The CDR3 consists of 19 residues. J was trimmed by 4 bases and V by 2 bases; bases with no gene match: 16. The CDR3 DNA is TGTGCCAGCAGTTACACCCCCGTTGCTAGCGGGGAAAAGGCAGATACGCAGTATTTT. Residues: CASSYTPVASGEKADTQYF.

This clonotype was seen many times. This rearrangement joins TRBV2 to TRBJ2-6; D is tentatively TRBD1 or TRBD2 (5 bases each). CDR1 and CDR2 (germline): SNHLY, FYNNEI. The CDR3 is made up of 15 amino acids. V dropped 3 bases and J dropped 4 bases, with 10 bases sitting between them. CDR3 in DNA: TGTGCCAGCAGTGAGTGGGGGAACGGGGCCAACGTCCTGACTTTC. This gives the protein CASSEWGNGANVLTF.

This clonotype was counted between two and nine times. This rearrangement joins TRBV15 to TRBJ2-1; tentative D call: TRBD2 (5 bases). The CDR3 sequence is 13 residues long. Germline values: CDR1 LNHNV, CDR2 YYDKDF (reference sequence). V was clipped by 1 base and J by 7 bases, with 8 bases between them. CDR3 region: CATSRVKRNEQFF. CDR3 sequence (DNA): TGTGCCACCAGCAGAGTCAAGCGGAATGAGCAGTTCTTC.